Listed below are T cell receptor beta chains from one sample, sequenced in a study of CD8 T cells in Susac syndrome. MiXCR, run by TCRdb on the immunoSEQ multiplex PCR reads, gives a single entry per CDR3 protein. Here the sample spans about 85,000 distinct CDR3 sequences, roughly 94% being singletons. The sequenced material came from CD8+ T cells from PBMCs. The receptors were sampled from a human donor with Susac syndrome. CDR3s include the opening cysteine and the closing phenylalanine or tryptophan. Fields, in order: V gene, clone size, J gene, D gene, CDR3 DNA, CDR3 protein. D genes are given only for firm matches. Part of the rows lack a size; the others show once, few, many or a class for expanded clones.

>TRBV29-1|-|TRBJ2-2|-
TGCAGCGTTGTACCAGGCTCAACGGACGGGGAGCTGTTTTTT
CSVVPGSTDGELFF
>TRBV6-5|few|TRBJ2-1|-
TGTGCCAGCAGTTCCAGAGGAGAGCAGTTCTTC
CASSSRGEQFF
>TRBV4-1|-|TRBJ2-1|TRBD1
TGCGCCAGCAGCCAAGAGGGGACAGGGAATGAGCAGTTCTTC
CASSQEGTGNEQFF
>TRBV27|-|TRBJ2-6|TRBD1
TGTGCCAGCAGCCCCGGGACAGTCTCTGGGGCCAACGTCCTGACTTTC
CASSPGTVSGANVLTF
>TRBV27|-|TRBJ1-3|-
TGTGCCAGCAGTTTATCGCCCGTCGGAAACACCATATATTTT
CASSLSPVGNTIYF
>TRBV27|-|TRBJ2-3|-
TGTGCCAGCAGTTTATCCATCTCCCTCACAGATACGCAGTATTTT
CASSLSISLTDTQYF
>TRBV5-6|-|TRBJ1-2|TRBD1
TGTGCCAGCAGCAAGGAGACAGGGGTTTACGGCTACACCTTC
CASSKETGVYGYTF
>TRBV2|-|TRBJ2-2|-
TGTGCCAGCAGTGAAGACACCGGGGAGCTGTTTTTT
CASSEDTGELFF
>TRBV25-1|-|TRBJ2-5|-
TGTGCCAGCAGTGAATACGGATTCCAAGAGACCCAGTACTTC
CASSEYGFQETQYF
>TRBV29-1|-|TRBJ1-1|-
TGCAGCGGAGGACAAGCCATGAACACTGAAGCTTTCTTT
CSGGQAMNTEAFF
>TRBV13|-|TRBJ2-3|-
TGTGCCTCGACTCCCGGGTCGAAAAGGGATACGCAGTATTTT
CASTPGSKRDTQYF
>TRBV27|-|TRBJ2-5|-
TGTGCCAGCAGTCCATACGGGCAGGGTGGGACCCAGTACTTC
CASSPYGQGGTQYF
>TRBV19|-|TRBJ1-2|TRBD1
TGTGCCATTCTCAGACAGGGAGGTTATGGCTACACCTTC
CAILRQGGYGYTF
>TRBV29-1|-|TRBJ2-5|TRBD1
TGCAGCGTTGAAGATGGACAGGGAGAAGAGACCCAGTACTTC
CSVEDGQGEETQYF
>TRBV20-1|-|TRBJ2-3|TRBD2
TGCAGTGCTAGAGGGACTAGCGTACGCACAGATACGCAGTATTTT
CSARGTSVRTDTQYF
>TRBV30|-|TRBJ1-2|-
TGTGCCTGGAGTGGTGGCACCGGCTATGGCTACACCTTC
CAWSGGTGYGYTF
>TRBV28|-|TRBJ2-2|TRBD2
TGTGCCAGCAGTTTTGCGGCGGGAGTGGGGGAGCTGTTTTTT
CASSFAAGVGELFF
>TRBV7-9|-|TRBJ2-2|-
TGTGCCAGCAGCTTCATAGCGCACGGGGAGCTGTTTTTT
CASSFIAHGELFF
>TRBV6-2/TRBV6-3|-|TRBJ2-7|TRBD1
TGTGCCAGCAGTTACCCCCGGGACAGGGTGAACTCCTACGAGCAGTACTTC
CASSYPRDRVNSYEQYF
>TRBV4-1|-|TRBJ2-7|TRBD2
TGCGCCAGCAGCCAAGATGGATTCCTCCGGGAGGGACCCTACGAGCAGTACTTC
CASSQDGFLREGPYEQYF
>TRBV11-2|-|TRBJ2-3|-
TGTGCCAGCAGCCCCCCCGGGGATACGCAGTATTTT
CASSPPGDTQYF
>TRBV13|-|TRBJ1-1|-
TGTGCCAGCAGCCCGGCTCTGCAGGGGAGTGACACTGAAGCTTTCTTT
CASSPALQGSDTEAFF
>TRBV20-1|once|TRBJ2-1|-
TGCAGTGCTAGCGGGGAGGACAATGAGCAGTTCTTC
CSASGEDNEQFF
>TRBV3-1|-|TRBJ1-4|-
TGTGCCAGCAGCGAAGTAGGTGAAAAACTGTTTTTT
CASSEVGEKLFF
>TRBV5-6|-|TRBJ2-7|TRBD2
TGTGCCAGCAGCTTGGGAGGGTCTAGCGGTCGGTTC
CASSLGGSSGRF
>TRBV2|-|TRBJ2-5|-
TGTGCCAGCACGGATGGACAACCAAAAGAGACCCAGTACTTC
CASTDGQPKETQYF
>TRBV4-1|-|TRBJ2-1|-
TGCGCCAGCAGCCAAGATTCGGTCGAGCAGTTCTTC
CASSQDSVEQFF
>TRBV14|-|TRBJ2-1|-
TGTGCCAGCAGCTGGAACCCCCCCCACAATGAGCAGTTCTTC
CASSWNPPHNEQFF
>TRBV15|-|TRBJ1-5|-
TGTGCCACCAGCAGAGTACAGGGAGGTCAGCCCCAGCATTTT
CATSRVQGGQPQHF
>TRBV6-6|-|TRBJ1-2|TRBD1
TGTGCCAGCAGTTACTGGGGGACAGATGGCTACACCTTC
CASSYWGTDGYTF
>TRBV9|-|TRBJ2-1|-
TGTGCCAGCAGCCAAAGGCCAGCCTACAATGAGCAGTTCTTC
CASSQRPAYNEQFF
>TRBV10-3|-|TRBJ2-3|-
TGTGCCATCACCTCGGATACGCAGTATTTT
CAITSDTQYF
>TRBV7-9|-|TRBJ2-2|TRBD1
TGTGCCAGCAGCCGGGGACAGGGGATCGGGGAGCTGTTTTTT
CASSRGQGIGELFF
>TRBV23-1|once|TRBJ2-1|-
TGCGCCAGCACCCCGAGGGCCCAAGGCGAGCAGTTCTTC
CASTPRAQGEQFF
>TRBV4-1|-|TRBJ2-1|-
TGCGCCAGCAGCCAAGGGGGGAATGAGCAGTTCTTC
CASSQGGNEQFF
>TRBV27|-|TRBJ2-5|-
TGTGCCAGCAGTTTGGGTAACCAAGAGACCCAGTACTTC
CASSLGNQETQYF
>TRBV20-1|-|TRBJ2-3|-
TGCAGTGCTAGAGAGCTTGGAAGCAGCACAGATACGCAGTATTTT
CSARELGSSTDTQYF
>TRBV15|-|TRBJ1-5|TRBD1
TGTGCCACCAGCAACCCGGGACAGCCAAACAATCAGCCCCAGCATTTT
CATSNPGQPNNQPQHF
>TRBV19|-|TRBJ2-1|-
TGTGCCAGTAGTATTTCGTCCTCCCTGAGTGAGCAGTTCTTC
CASSISSSLSEQFF
>TRBV20-1|-|TRBJ2-7|TRBD2
TGCAGTGCTAGAGATTCAATGGGAATGGCGGGAGTGTACGAGCAGTACTTC
CSARDSMGMAGVYEQYF
>TRBV4-2|-|TRBJ2-3|TRBD2
TGTGCCAGCAGCTCGCGGACCGGACTAGCGGGAGGCACAGATACGCAGTATTTT
CASSSRTGLAGGTDTQYF
>TRBV5-6|-|TRBJ2-7|TRBD2
TGTGCCAGCAGGGGGCTAGCGGAGTTATCCTACGAGCAGTACTTC
CASRGLAELSYEQYF